This T cell receptor (beta chain) was sequenced during a study of identical twins. Germline values: CDR1 ENHRY, CDR2 SYGVKD. CDR3 length: 13 amino acids. V was pared by 6 bases and J by 0 bases, with 8 bases between. Study results and limitations: Models underestimated out-of-frame TCR alpha sharing in monozygotic twins.

TCRdb re-called the 5' RACE reads through MiXCR, storing one row per CDR3 protein. The sample gives some 790,000 distinct CDR3 sequences, 18% of which show up once; roughly 14% is in the top ten. A note on this clonotype: As yet, its antigen is unknown.

In addition, the sample was reused for a study of T cells expressing NK-cell markers. This second study notes: Also leading the CD3+CD56-NKG2C+ fraction in a few donors were these clonotypes.

The chain links TRBV10-3 to TRBJ1-1; the D is unclear. The sample comprised PBMCs. The sequence came from a woman aged 18-30 years in good health. Written as DNA, the CDR3 is TGTGCCATCAGCCTGAACATGAACACTGAAGCTTTCTTT. It codes for CAISLNMNTEAFF.